The 14 T cell receptor beta chains presented below share a single source sample, sequenced in a study of regulatory T cells in long-lasting Graves disease. Time point described: newly diagnosed GD, antithyroid drugs for less than 3 months. Researchers made the TCR library from RNA that was extracted from PBMCs. Through Arm-PCR of CDR3 regions and iRepertoire HTBI primers, TCR beta libraries were built. TCRdb recomputed calls from the multiplex PCR reads with MiXCR, one row per CDR3 protein. This sample yields about 430,000 distinct CDR3 sequences, of which around 16% are seen a single time; roughly 7.7% belongs to the top ten. The same specimen was also included in a second study, on T cells in Graves' hyperthyroidism and ophthalmopathy.

This sample comprised peripheral blood mononuclear cells (PBMCs), obtained at new diagnosis, from a patient treated with antithyroid drugs. The receptor source for this set is a woman between 40 and 55 years old with Graves disease.

The CDR3 loop is CASRGQDYGYTF. As DNA, the CDR3 is TGTGCCAGCAGGGGACAAGACTATGGCTACACCTTC. The J gene is TRBJ1-2, the V gene TRBV27, with D possibly matching TRBD1 (6 bases). Trimming removed 6 bases at V and 3 bases at J, with 8 bases between. The germline CDR1 and CDR2 sequences are MNHEY and SMNVEV (reference sequence). CDR3 length: 12 amino acids.

This clonotype was detected ten times or more. The chain recombines TRBV6-1 with TRBJ2-2; D unclear. Germline lookup yields CDR1 MNHNS and CDR2 SASEGT. The CDR3 extends over 15 amino acids. V was shortened by 2 bases and J by 2 bases, with 9 bases between the two germline ends. CDR3 sequence reads: CASSETPVNTGELFF. The CDR3 DNA follows: TGTGCCAGCAGTGAAACCCCGGTCAACACCGGGGAGCTGTTTTTT.

This clonotype was seen repeatedly, ten times or more. The chain combines TRBV7-9 with TRBJ1-5; D ambiguous. The CDR3 contains 14 residues. CDR1 and CDR2 (germline): SEHNR, FQNEAQ (reference sequence). Between the trimmed V and J ends, which lost 5 bases and 4 bases, there was a span of 12 bases. CDR3 coding DNA: TGTGCCAGCAGCCTAAGCAGTGGGAATCAGCCCCAGCATTTT. Translation gives CASSLSSGNQPQHF.

The gene calls are TRBV11-2 and TRBJ2-5, with D possibly being TRBD1 or TRBD2 (6 bases each). Trimming removed 5 bases from V and 1 base from J, with 17 bases in between. Germline CDR1 SGHAT, CDR2 FQNNGV. The CDR3 is 16 amino acids. The DNA of the CDR3 is TGTGCCAGCAGCCCCCTCCTACAGGGAGGCCAAGAGACCCAGTACTTC. This sequence encodes CASSPLLQGGQETQYF.

In this sample, this clonotype turned up many times. V is TRBV12-3 or TRBV12-4 and J is TRBJ1-2; D might be TRBD1 (6 bases). The CDR3 has 13 residues. With 7 bases removed from V and 4 bases from J, the gap between germline ends came to 13 bases. CDR3 protein: CASTDAGAYGYTF. In nucleotides, the CDR3 is TGTGCCAGCACCGATGCAGGGGCCTATGGCTACACCTTC.

There are a few counts of this clonotype. The junction differs from germline at one of its ends, possibly a read error. The chain uses TRBV7-2 and TRBJ2-1, with 9 bases that match TRBD2. Germline V gene data show CDR1 as SGHTA and CDR2 as FQGNSA. CDR3 length: 18 residues. The CDR3 protein is CASSTLLAGGSSYNEQSF. CDR3 sequence (DNA): TGTGCCAGCTCCACCCTTTTGGCGGGAGGGAGCTCCTACAATGAGCAGTCCTTC.

This clonotype has more than one count but fewer than ten. The chain couples TRBV30 to TRBJ1-2; D unresolved. This CDR3 is built from 11 residues. CDR1 is GTSNPN, CDR2 SVGIG, per germline (reference sequence). Trimming removed 1 base from V and 4 bases from J, with 4 bases in between. Written as DNA, the CDR3 is TGTGCCTGGAGTGGGTCCTATGGCTACACCTTC. It encodes CAWSGSYGYTF. The full variable domain, its missing parts supplied by reference TRBV30 and TRBJ1-2, is SQTIHQWPATLVQPVGSPLSLECTVEGTSNPNLYWYRQAAGRGLQLLFYSVGIGQISSEVPQNLSASRPQDRQFILSSKKLLLSDSGFYLCAWSGSYGYTFGSGTRLTVV.

This rearrangement joins TRBV5-1 to TRBJ2-3, with TRBD2 identical over 7 bases. The CDR3 covers 15 residues. V lost 4 bases and J lost 5; bases outside the gene matches: 10. CDR1 SGHRS and CDR2 YFSETQ come from the germline V gene. For the CDR3, the DNA is TGCGCCAGCAGCCCTGGGACTACCGGGGTAGATACGCAGTATTTT. The encoded protein is CASSPGTTGVDTQYF.

On this clonotype itself: A much larger clone differs by one base, so this may be a read error. The V and J genes are TRBV27 and TRBJ2-7, with a weak D call TRBD2 (5 bases). The CDR3 covers 13 residues. Looked up from germline, CDR1 is MNHEY and CDR2 is SMNVEV (reference sequence). In DNA, the CDR3 is TGTGCCTGCAGCGGTTTGGCTAGCCCCGAGCAGTACTTC. This encodes CACSGLASPEQYF.

This clonotype was observed a few times. The chain links TRBV5-1 to TRBJ1-4, with 8 bases aligning to TRBD1. There are 15 residues in the CDR3. Germline V gene data show CDR1 as SGHRS and CDR2 as YFSETQ. The junction had 2 bases not matched to a gene; V was cut back by 0 bases and J by 4 bases. This CDR3 reads CASSLGQGNNEKLFF. In nucleotides, the CDR3 is TGCGCCAGCAGCTTGGGACAGGGGAATAATGAAAAACTGTTTTTT.

This clonotype has a handful of counts. The chain is built from TRBV7-8 and TRBJ2-3; D possibly matches TRBD1 or TRBD2 (6 bases each). The CDR3 contains 15 residues. With 0 bases removed from V and 3 bases from J, the gap between germline ends came to 10 bases. Germline CDR1 SGHVS, CDR2 FQNEAQ. The CDR3 DNA sequence: TGTGCCAGCAGCTTAGCGGGGGGCTGGACAGATACGCAGTATTTT. Translating gives CASSLAGGWTDTQYF.

As regards this clonotype: A much larger clone is a single base away; this may be a read error. V and J are TRBV12-5 and TRBJ1-2; no reliable D call. Looked up from germline, CDR1 is LGHNT and CDR2 is FRNRAP. This CDR3 has 17 amino acids. The CDR3 nucleotides are TGTGCTAGTGGTTTGGTCCTGGGTGGCCAGGCTAACCATGGCTACACCTTC. Protein: CASGLVLGGQANHGYTF.

V usage is TRBV5-6 and J usage is TRBJ2-3; no clear D. V was cut by 3 bases and J by 0 bases, with 14 bases left in between. There are 16 residues in the CDR3. The germline V gene encodes CDR1 SGHDT and CDR2 YYEEEE. In nucleotides, the CDR3 is TGTGCCAGCAGCTCGACCGCTCTTCCAAGCACAGATACGCAGTATTTT. It codes for CASSSTALPSTDTQYF.

This clonotype was found many times. The rearrangement joins TRBV28 to TRBJ2-3; TRBD2 matches at 10 bases. CDR1 MDHEN and CDR2 SYDVKM come from the germline V gene. The J segment lost 1 base and the V segment lost 5 bases, leaving 12 bases of the junction unmatched. This CDR3 contains 18 residues. The CDR3 DNA is TGTGCCAGCAGTCCTCCCAGCGGGAGGGCCGGGGGCACAGATACGCAGTATTTT. Translated, it gives CASSPPSGRAGGTDTQYF.